This TCR beta chain was sequenced during a study of blood T cell repertoires in COVID-19. Study-wide context: T cells, B-cell-depleted T cells, or PBMCs provided the cDNA or gDNA that served as material.

This clone was seen many times. This CDR3 spans 17 amino acids. Per the germline V gene, CDR1 is ENHRY and CDR2 is SYGVKD. V dropped 0 bases and J dropped 6; count of bases not matched to a gene: 8. Among Cohort 3 donors, those recovered had two negative PCRs, clearance, or symptom resolution. Authors' analysis steps: It was from reference gene primer amplification that nucleated cell counts were estimated. The assay was immunoSEQ multiplex PCR, and TCRdb's table has in-frame clones only and misses some. The V and J calls and clone size come from that table; D and trimming were worked out from the DNA. This sample has 360,000 or so clones, with roughly four fifths found just once.

The sequence derives from a woman in her fifties or sixties who had recovered from COVID-19. Sequencing was carried out using PBMCs or T cells enriched from blood (not recorded which). This chain joins TRBV10-3 and TRBJ2-3, with 11 positions matching TRBD2. In DNA, the CDR3 is TGTGCCATCAGTGAGTCTCGGAGACTAGCGGGGTCCGATACGCAGTATTTT. Amino acids: CAISESRRLAGSDTQYF.